These 15 T cell receptor beta chains were all obtained from the same sample, sequenced in a study of identical twins. TCRdb analysed the 5' RACE reads with MiXCR anew, one entry per CDR3 protein. The top ten hold about 7.1% of the sample, which has roughly 280,000 distinct CDR3 sequences, roughly 8.6% seen once. This same sample was also part of a study on yellow fever vaccine responses in identical twins.

Sequenced sample: CD8+ T cells sorted from blood. These receptors came from a young woman in good health.

The V call is TRBV20-1, the J call TRBJ2-7; D remains ambiguous. Germline CDR1 reads DFQATT; CDR2 reads SNEGSKA (reference sequence). The CDR3 is 15 residues long. V gave up 3 bases and J gave up 4 bases, with 19 bases separating them. This chain's CDR3 is CSASPSLSDIYEQYF. The CDR3 DNA reads TGCAGTGCTAGCCCCTCCCTCTCTGACATATACGAGCAGTACTTC.

This clonotype was found many times. The chain links TRBV20-1 to TRBJ2-1; D is possibly TRBD2 (6 bases). This CDR3 comprises 18 residues. Germline-derived CDR1 and CDR2 are DFQATT and SNEGSKA (reference sequence). V lost 0 bases and J 2 bases, leaving 20 bases between the germline ends. The CDR3 is CSARDPRREPVAYNEQFF. CDR3 bases: TGCAGTGCTAGAGACCCCAGGCGGGAACCTGTTGCCTACAATGAGCAGTTCTTC.

A few counts support this clonotype. CDR3 region: CASSLVYETQYF. The CDR3 nucleotides read TGCGCCAGCAGCTTGGTTTATGAGACCCAGTACTTC. The chain has TRBV5-1 and TRBJ2-5; D remains ambiguous. The CDR3 length is 12 residues. The germline gives CDR1 SGHRS, CDR2 YFSETQ. Between the trimmed V and J ends, which lost 0 bases and 5 bases, there was a span of 5 bases.

This clonotype was counted many times. V and J are TRBV12-3 or TRBV12-4 and TRBJ2-1; 9 bases fit TRBD2. Germline trimming cut 4 bases from V and 6 bases from J; bases unmatched to any gene: 7. The CDR3 sequence is 15 residues long. DNA for the CDR3: TGTGCCAGCAGTTGGGGACTAGCCGGGACCAATGAGCAGTTCTTC. It encodes CASSWGLAGTNEQFF.

This clonotype has a handful of counts. The rearrangement uses TRBV20-1 and TRBJ2-7; 7 positions match TRBD1. V lost 0 bases, J lost 3 bases, and 5 bases stayed unmatched. CDR1 is DFQATT, CDR2 SNEGSKA, per germline (reference sequence). This CDR3 comprises 14 residues. The CDR3 sequence: CSARDGTENYEQYF. As DNA, the CDR3 is TGCAGTGCTAGAGATGGGACAGAAAACTACGAGCAGTACTTC.

The V call is TRBV15, the J call TRBJ2-3, with TRBD2 identical over 10 bases. The length of the CDR3 is 15 residues. V gave up 1 base and J gave up 6 bases; unmatched junction bases: 4. Germline CDR1 is LNHNV and CDR2 is YYDKDF (reference sequence). DNA for the CDR3: TGTGCCACCAGCAGAGTAGCGGGAGGAGCGGATACGCAGTATTTT. Its translation is CATSRVAGGADTQYF.

J is TRBJ2-7 and V is TRBV27, with 11 bases identical to TRBD2. The length of the CDR3 is 15 residues. The V segment lost 5 bases and the J segment 5 bases; nucleotides outside the gene matches: 8. Germline values: CDR1 MNHEY, CDR2 SMNVEV (reference sequence). The DNA of the CDR3 is TGTGCCAGCAGTCCCCTACTAGCGGGAGCCCACGAGCAGTACTTC. Encoded protein: CASSPLLAGAHEQYF.

This rearrangement joins TRBV4-1 to TRBJ2-2, with D hard to call. In germline, CDR1 is MGHRA, CDR2 YSYEKL. The CDR3 length is 12 residues. Trimming cost V 1 base and J 5 bases, with 2 bases left between them. CDR3 DNA: TGCGCCAGCAGCCAAGGGACCGGGGAGCTGTTTTTT. Translation gives CASSQGTGELFF.

This clonotype was seen more than once but under ten times. J is TRBJ2-7 and V is TRBV5-1; no firm D call. V shed 2 bases and J shed 4 bases, with 13 bases lying between them. This CDR3 is built from 14 residues. In germline, CDR1 is SGHRS, CDR2 YFSETQ. The CDR3 DNA reads as TGCGCCAGCAGCTTAAGATCCGGTCTTTACGAGCAGTACTTC. This gives the protein CASSLRSGLYEQYF.

This clonotype was detected many times. The chain combines TRBV7-9 with TRBJ2-5; D is undetermined. CDR3 size: 12 residues. Germline CDR1 SEHNR, CDR2 FQNEAQ (reference sequence). V shed 5 bases and J shed 4 bases, with 8 bases lying between them. The DNA for the CDR3 is TGTGCCAGCAGCACGATTAGAGAGACCCAGTACTTC. Translating gives CASSTIRETQYF.

This clonotype occurred a few times. The V gene is TRBV6-5, the J gene TRBJ2-1, with D possibly being TRBD2 (6 bases). CDR1 and CDR2 from the germline V gene are MNHEY and SVGAGI. V was cut by 2 bases and J by 0 bases, with 14 bases left in between. The CDR3 length is 17 residues. CDR3 in amino acids: CASSYATSTSSYNEQFF. The CDR3 region has the DNA TGTGCCAGCAGTTACGCTACTAGCACAAGCTCCTACAATGAGCAGTTCTTC.

Concerning this clonotype itself: This may be a read error, as it is one base from a much larger clone. The V and J genes are TRBV30 and TRBJ2-7; a weak D match, TRBD2 (5 bases). Germline lookup yields CDR1 GTSNPN and CDR2 SVGIG (reference sequence). V gave up 4 bases and J gave up 6 bases, with 13 bases separating them. The CDR3 loop spans 12 amino acids. The CDR3 nucleotides are TGTGCCTGGACAGGCGGGTGGGGCGAGCAGTACTTC. Its translation: CAWTGGWGEQYF.

In nucleotides, the CDR3 is TGTGCCACCAGCAGACCCCAAGGTGGGGAAAAACTGTTTTTT. Translation: CATSRPQGGEKLFF. The chain combines TRBV15 with TRBJ1-4; D remains ambiguous. This CDR3 region has 14 residues. CDR1 and CDR2 from the germline V gene are LNHNV and YYDKDF (reference sequence). Between the trimmed V and J ends, which lost 2 bases and 8 bases, there was a span of 12 bases.

The CDR3 sequence: CASSQGRQGGNTIYF. The CDR3 DNA is TGCGCCAGCAGCCAAGGAAGACAAGGTGGAAACACCATATATTTT. J is TRBJ1-3 and V is TRBV4-1; D remains ambiguous. The CDR3 runs 15 residues. Trimming removed 1 base from V and 3 bases from J, with 10 bases in between. CDR1 and CDR2 from the germline V gene are MGHRA and YSYEKL.

In regard to this clonotype: A clone one base away is much larger, so this may be a read error. The chain links TRBV21-1 to TRBJ2-7. TRBV21-1 is listed as a pseudogene. CDR3 length: 12 residues. CDR3 coding DNA: TGTGCCAGCAGCAAGGTAACCTACGAGCAGTACTTC. This translates into CASSKVTYEQYF.